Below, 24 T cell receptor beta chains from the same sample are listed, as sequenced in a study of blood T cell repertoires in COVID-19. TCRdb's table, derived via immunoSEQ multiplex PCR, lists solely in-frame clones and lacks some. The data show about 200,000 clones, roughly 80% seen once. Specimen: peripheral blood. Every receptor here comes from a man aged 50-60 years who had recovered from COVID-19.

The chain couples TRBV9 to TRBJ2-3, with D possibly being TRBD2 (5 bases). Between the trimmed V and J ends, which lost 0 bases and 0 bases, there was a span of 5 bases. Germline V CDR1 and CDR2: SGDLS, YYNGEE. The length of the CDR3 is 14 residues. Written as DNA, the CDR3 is TGTGCCAGCAGCGTAGGCGGGAGCACAGATACGCAGTATTTT. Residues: CASSVGGSTDTQYF.

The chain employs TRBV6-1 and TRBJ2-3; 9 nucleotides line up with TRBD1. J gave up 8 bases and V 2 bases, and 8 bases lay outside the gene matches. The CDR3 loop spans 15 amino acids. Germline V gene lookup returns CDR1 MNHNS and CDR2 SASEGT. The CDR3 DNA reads TGTGCCAGCAGTGAATTCGGACAGGGGTATAGTACGCAGTATTTT. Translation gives CASSEFGQGYSTQYF.

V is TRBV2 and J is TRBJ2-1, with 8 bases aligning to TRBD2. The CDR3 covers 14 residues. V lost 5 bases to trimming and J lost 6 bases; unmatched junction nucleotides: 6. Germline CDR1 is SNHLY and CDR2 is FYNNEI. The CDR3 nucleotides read TGTGCCAGCAGTCAGCGGGAGTGGGGCAATGAGCAGTTCTTC. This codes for CASSQREWGNEQFF.

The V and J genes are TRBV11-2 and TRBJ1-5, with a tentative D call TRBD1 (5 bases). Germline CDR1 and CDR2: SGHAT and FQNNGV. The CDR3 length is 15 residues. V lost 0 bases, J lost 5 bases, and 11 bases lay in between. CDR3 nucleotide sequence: TGTGCCAGCAGCTTAGATCTAGGGACTGATCAGCCCCAGCATTTT. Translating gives CASSLDLGTDQPQHF.

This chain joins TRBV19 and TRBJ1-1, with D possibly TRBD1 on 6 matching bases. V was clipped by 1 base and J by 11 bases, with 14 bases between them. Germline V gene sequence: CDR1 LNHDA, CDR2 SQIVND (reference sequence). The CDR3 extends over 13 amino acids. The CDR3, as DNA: TGTGCCAGTAGTATAGTTTCCGACAGGATGGCTTTCTTT. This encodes CASSIVSDRMAFF.

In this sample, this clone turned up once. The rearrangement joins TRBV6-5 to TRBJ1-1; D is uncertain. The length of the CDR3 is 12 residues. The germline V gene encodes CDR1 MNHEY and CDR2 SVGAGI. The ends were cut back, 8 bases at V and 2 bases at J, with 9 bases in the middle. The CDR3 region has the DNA TGTGCCAGCGGGCGACCAAACACTGAAGCTTTCTTT. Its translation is CASGRPNTEAFF.

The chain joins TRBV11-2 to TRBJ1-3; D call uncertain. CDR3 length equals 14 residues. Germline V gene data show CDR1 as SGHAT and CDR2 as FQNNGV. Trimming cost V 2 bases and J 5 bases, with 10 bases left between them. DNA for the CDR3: TGTGCCAGCAGCTTACCCGCGAACCGAAACACCATATATTTT. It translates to CASSLPANRNTIYF.

DNA of the CDR3: TGTGCCAGCAGTTACTTGGGACAGGGGTTGGACGAGCAGTACTTC. Translated, it gives CASSYLGQGLDEQYF. The chain combines TRBV6-5 with TRBJ2-7; 10 nucleotides match TRBD1. Germline V gene sequence: CDR1 MNHEY, CDR2 SVGAGI. The V segment lost 1 base and the J segment 5 bases; nucleotides outside the gene matches: 5. CDR3 length: 15 residues.

In nucleotides, the CDR3 is TGTGCCAGCAGCGACACATACTACGAGCAGTACTTC. It codes for CASSDTYYEQYF. This sequence joins TRBV21-1 and TRBJ2-7; the D call in the table, TRBD1, was not verified against the DNA. TRBV21-1 is termed a pseudogene. The CDR3 is 12 amino acids.

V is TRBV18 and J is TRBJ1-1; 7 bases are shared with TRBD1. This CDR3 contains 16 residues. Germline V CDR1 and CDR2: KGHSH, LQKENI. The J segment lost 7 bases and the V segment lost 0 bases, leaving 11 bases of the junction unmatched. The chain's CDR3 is CASSPPNQGDRGEAFF. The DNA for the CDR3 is TGTGCCAGCTCACCACCAAATCAGGGGGACCGAGGTGAAGCTTTCTTT.

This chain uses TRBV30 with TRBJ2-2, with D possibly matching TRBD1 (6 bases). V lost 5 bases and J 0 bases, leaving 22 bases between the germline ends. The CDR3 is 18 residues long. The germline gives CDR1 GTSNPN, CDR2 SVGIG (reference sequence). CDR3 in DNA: TGTGCCTGGGGGGGAAGCAGGGGCCAACGAGCGAACACCGGGGAGCTGTTTTTT. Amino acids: CAWGGSRGQRANTGELFF.

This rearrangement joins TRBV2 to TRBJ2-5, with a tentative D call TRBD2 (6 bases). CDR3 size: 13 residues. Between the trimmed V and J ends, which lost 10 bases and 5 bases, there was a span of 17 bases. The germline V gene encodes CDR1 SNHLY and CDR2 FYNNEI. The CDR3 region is CATGSAEGETQYF. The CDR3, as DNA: TGTGCCACCGGGAGCGCTGAGGGGGAGACCCAGTACTTC.

CDR3 coding DNA: TGTGCCAGCAGCTTCGGATGGGCCAATTATAATTCACCCCTCCACTTT. Translated, it gives CASSFGWANYNSPLHF. This chain joins TRBV11-2 and TRBJ1-6; D not resolved. Trimming cost V 3 bases and J 4 bases, with 13 bases left between them. CDR3 length equals 16 residues. CDR1 is SGHAT and CDR2 is FQNNGV in the germline V gene. The entire variable domain, with the rest obtained from reference TRBV11-2 and TRBJ1-6, is as follows: EAGVAQSPRYKIIEKRQSVAFWCNPISGHATLYWYQQILGQGPKLLIQFQNNGVVDDSQLPKDRFSAERLKGVDSTLKIQPAKLEDSAVYLCASSFGWANYNSPLHFGNGTRLTVT.

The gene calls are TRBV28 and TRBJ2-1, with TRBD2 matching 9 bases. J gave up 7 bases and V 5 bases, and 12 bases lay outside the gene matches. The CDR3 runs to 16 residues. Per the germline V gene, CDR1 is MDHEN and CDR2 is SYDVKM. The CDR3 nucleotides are TGTGCCAGCAGTCCCACACGCGCGGGAGGGCTAAATGAGCAGTTCTTC. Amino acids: CASSPTRAGGLNEQFF.

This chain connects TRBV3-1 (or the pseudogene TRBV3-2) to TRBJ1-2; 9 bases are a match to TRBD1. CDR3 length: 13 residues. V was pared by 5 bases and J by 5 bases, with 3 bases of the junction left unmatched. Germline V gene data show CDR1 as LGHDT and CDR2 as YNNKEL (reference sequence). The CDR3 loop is CASSYGQGYGYTF. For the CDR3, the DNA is TGTGCCAGCAGCTACGGACAGGGGTATGGCTACACCTTC.

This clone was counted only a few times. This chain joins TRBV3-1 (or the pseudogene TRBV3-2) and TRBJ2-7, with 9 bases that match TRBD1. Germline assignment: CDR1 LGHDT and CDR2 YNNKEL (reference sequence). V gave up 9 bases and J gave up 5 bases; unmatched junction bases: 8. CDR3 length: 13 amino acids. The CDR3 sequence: CASAQTGGNEQYF. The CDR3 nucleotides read TGTGCCAGTGCTCAGACAGGGGGTAACGAGCAGTACTTC.

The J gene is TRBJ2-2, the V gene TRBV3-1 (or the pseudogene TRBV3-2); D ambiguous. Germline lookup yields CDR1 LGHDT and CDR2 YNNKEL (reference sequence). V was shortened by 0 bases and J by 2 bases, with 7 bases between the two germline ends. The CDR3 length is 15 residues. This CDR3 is CASSQETGNTGELFF. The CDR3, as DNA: TGTGCCAGCAGCCAAGAGACGGGTAACACCGGGGAGCTGTTTTTT.

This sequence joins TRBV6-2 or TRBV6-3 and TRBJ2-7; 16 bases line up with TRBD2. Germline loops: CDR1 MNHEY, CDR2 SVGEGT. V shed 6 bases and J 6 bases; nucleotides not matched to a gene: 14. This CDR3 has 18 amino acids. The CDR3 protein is CASSKSRGLAGGSGEQYF. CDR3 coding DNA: TGTGCCAGCAGCAAATCACGGGGACTAGCGGGAGGGAGCGGCGAGCAGTACTTC.

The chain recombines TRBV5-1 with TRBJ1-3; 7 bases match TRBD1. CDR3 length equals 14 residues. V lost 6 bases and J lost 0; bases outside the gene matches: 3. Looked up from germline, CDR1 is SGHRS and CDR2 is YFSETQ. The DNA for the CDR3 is TGCGCCAGCACGGACAGGAGCTCTGGAAACACCATATATTTT. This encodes CASTDRSSGNTIYF.

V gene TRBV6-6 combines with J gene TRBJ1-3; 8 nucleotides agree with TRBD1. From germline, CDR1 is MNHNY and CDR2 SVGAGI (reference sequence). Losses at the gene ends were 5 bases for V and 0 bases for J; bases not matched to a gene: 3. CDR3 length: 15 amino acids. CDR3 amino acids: CASSGQGYSGNTIYF. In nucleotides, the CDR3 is TGTGCCAGCAGTGGACAGGGCTACTCTGGAAACACCATATATTTT.

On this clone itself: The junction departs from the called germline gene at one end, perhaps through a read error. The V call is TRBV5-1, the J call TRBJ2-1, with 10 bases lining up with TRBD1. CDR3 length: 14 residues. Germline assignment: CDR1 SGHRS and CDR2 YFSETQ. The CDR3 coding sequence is TGCGCCAGCAGCTTAGGACAGGGGGGAACAAGTGAGGTCTTC. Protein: CASSLGQGGTSEVF.

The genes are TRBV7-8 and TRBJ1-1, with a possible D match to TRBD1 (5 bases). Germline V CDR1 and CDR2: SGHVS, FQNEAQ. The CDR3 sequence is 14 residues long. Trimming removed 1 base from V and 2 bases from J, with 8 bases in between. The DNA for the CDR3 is TGTGCCAGCAGCTTAGTCCAGGGAAACACTGAAGCTTTCTTT. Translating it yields CASSLVQGNTEAFF.

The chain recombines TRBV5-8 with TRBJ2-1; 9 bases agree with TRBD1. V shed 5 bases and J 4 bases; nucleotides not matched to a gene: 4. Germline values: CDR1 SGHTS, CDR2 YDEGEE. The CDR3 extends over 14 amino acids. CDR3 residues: CASRVQGAYNEQFF. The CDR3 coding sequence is TGTGCCAGCAGAGTACAGGGGGCTTACAATGAGCAGTTCTTC.

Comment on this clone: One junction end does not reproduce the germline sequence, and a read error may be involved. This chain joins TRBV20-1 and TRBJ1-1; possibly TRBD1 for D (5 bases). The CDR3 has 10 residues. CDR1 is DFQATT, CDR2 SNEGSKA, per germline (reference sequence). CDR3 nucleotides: TGCAGTGCTAAGGAGGCCCGGGGGATCTTT. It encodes CSAKEARGIF.